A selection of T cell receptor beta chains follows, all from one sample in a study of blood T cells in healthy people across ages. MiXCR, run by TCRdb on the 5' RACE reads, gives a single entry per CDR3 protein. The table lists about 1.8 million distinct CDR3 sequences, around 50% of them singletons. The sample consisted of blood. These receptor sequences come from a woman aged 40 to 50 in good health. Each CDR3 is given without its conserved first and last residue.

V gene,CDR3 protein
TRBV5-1,ASSLDGIFSSETQY
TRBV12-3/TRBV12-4,ASSIEGVADAQY
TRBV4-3,ASSQDHELAGPRGHPDTQY
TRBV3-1,ASSQGTTTQY
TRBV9,ASSVDPSRVFGEQF
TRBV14,ASCHKVDTQY
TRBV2,ASSDSVSGYGYT
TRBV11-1,ASSLTGTIKTQY
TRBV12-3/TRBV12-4,ASSPALRFSSGANVLT
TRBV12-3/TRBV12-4,ASRPGGVGTGELF
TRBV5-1,ASSLASVQSNSYNEQF
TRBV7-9,ATAGIGDTQY
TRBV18,ASSQTDGSTDTQY
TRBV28,ASTSFSRLDKNIQY
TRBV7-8,ASSLLAATEAF
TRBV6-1,ASSETRPYEQY
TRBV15,ATRNVGGGGYT
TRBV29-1,GVERGGGYTQY
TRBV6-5,ASRPASNQPQH
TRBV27,ASSFLGATNQPQH
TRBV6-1,ASTEVLEQY
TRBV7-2,ASSLNLYEQY
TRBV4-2,ASSLTGTTLGTDTQY
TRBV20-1,SASKGISGPSPDTQY
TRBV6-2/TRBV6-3,ASSYPSVTQY
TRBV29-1,SVGGDGTDTQY
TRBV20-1,SAPKRQGANYGYT
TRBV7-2,ASSRRDRGRGSPLH
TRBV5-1,ASSFKLAGGQETQY
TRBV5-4,ASSLMGSPHEQY
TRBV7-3,ASSFLFRGMSNEQF
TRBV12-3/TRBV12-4,ASSTQTGNNQPQH
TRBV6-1,ASTLEWQGTDTQY
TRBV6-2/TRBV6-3,ASSTWGTGFSYEQY
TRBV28,ASSRGLLNQPQH
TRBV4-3,ASSLRPASSYNEQF
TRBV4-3,ASSRQLAGGEETQY
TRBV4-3,ASSQESGEQF
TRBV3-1,ASSVRGGSGNEQF
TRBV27,ASRDSRGLASYEQC
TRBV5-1,ASSIQTRTEAF
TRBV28,ASSPVSAGNTIY
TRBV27,ASSFGPSYGYT
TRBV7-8,ASSHRLAGGEYQEAQY
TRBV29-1,SVVKGGETQY
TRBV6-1,ASSSLIQGGEQY
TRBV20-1,SAQIAGGRENIQY
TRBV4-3,ASSQEKGLRGEQY
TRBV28,ASSPAFRDQY
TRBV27,ATSSGPGAVSPYYNEQF